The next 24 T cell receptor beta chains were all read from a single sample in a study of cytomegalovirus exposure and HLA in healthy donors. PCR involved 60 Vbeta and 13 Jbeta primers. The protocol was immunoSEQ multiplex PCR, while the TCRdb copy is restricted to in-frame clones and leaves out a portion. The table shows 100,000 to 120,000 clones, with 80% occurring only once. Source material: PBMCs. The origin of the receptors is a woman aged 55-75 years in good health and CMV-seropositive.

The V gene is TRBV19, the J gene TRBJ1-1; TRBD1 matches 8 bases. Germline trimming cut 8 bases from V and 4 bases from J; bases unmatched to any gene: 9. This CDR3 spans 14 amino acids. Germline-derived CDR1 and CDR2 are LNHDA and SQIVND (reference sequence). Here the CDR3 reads CASYRGMGGTEAFF. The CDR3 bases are TGTGCCAGTTACAGGGGGATGGGAGGCACTGAAGCTTTCTTT.

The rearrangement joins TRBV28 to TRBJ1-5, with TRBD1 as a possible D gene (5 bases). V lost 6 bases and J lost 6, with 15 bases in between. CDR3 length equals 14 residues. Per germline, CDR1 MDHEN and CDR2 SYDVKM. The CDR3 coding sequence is TGTGCCAGCAGGACCCCGGGGGTGAGTCAGCCCCAGCATTTT. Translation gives CASRTPGVSQPQHF. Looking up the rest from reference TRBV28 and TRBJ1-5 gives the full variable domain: DVKVTQSSRYLVKRTGEKVFLECVQDMDHENMFWYRQDPGLGLRLIYFSYDVKMKEKGDIPEGYSVSREKKERFSLILESASTNQTSMYLCASRTPGVSQPQHFGDGTRLSIL.

CDR3 in DNA: TGTGCCAGCAAGGAGCACCCGACTAGCAATCAGCCCCAGCATTTT. Translated, it gives CASKEHPTSNQPQHF. The V call is TRBV6-1, the J call TRBJ1-5, with unresolved D. Trimming left V 7 bases short and J 0 bases short, with 13 bases between. CDR1 and CDR2 (germline): MNHNS, SASEGT. The CDR3 extends over 15 amino acids.

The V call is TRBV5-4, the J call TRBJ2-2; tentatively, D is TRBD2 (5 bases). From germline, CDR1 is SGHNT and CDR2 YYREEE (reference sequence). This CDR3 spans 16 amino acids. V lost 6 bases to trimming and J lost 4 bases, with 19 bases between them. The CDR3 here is CASNLRAGEGTGELFF. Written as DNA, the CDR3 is TGTGCCAGCAACCTTAGGGCGGGCGAGGGCACCGGGGAGCTGTTTTTT. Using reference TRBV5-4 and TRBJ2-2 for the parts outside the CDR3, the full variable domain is ETGVTQSPTHLIKTRGQQVTLRCSSQSGHNTVSWYQQALGQGPQFIFQYYREEENGRGNFPPRFSGLQFPNYSSELNVNALELDDSALYLCASNLRAGEGTGELFFGEGSRLTVL.

The CDR3 DNA follows: TGTGCCAGCAGTTTGTCCAGGGGGATTACCTATGGCTACACCTTC. It specifies CASSLSRGITYGYTF. J is TRBJ1-2 and V is TRBV28, with 7 bases lining up with TRBD1. J lost 4 bases, V lost 3 bases, and 8 bases had no gene match. This CDR3 spans 15 amino acids. Germline CDR1 MDHEN, CDR2 SYDVKM.

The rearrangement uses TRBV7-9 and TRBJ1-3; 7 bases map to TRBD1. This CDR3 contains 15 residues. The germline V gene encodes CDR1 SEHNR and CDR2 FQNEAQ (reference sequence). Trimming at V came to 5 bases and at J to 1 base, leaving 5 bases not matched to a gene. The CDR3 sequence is CASSRTGSSGNTIYF. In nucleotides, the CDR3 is TGTGCCAGCAGCCGGACAGGTAGTTCTGGAAACACCATATATTTT.

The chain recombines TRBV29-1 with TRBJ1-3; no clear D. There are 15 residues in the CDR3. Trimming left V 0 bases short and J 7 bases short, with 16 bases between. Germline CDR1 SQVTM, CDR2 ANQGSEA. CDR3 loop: CSVEEMHRPGNTIYF. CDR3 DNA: TGCAGCGTTGAAGAAATGCATCGGCCGGGGAACACCATATATTTT.

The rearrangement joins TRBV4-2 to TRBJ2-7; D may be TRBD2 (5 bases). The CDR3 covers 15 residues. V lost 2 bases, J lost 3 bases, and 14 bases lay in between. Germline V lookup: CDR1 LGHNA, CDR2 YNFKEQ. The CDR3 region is CASSQHQTNNYEQYF. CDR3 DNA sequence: TGTGCCAGCAGCCAACATCAGACTAACAACTACGAGCAGTACTTC.

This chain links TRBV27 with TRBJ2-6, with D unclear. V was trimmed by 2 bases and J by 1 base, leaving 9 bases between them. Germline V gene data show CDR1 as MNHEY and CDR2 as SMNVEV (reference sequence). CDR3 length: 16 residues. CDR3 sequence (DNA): TGTGCCAGCAGTTTAATTCAGGCGTCTGGGGCCAACGTCCTGACTTTC. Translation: CASSLIQASGANVLTF.

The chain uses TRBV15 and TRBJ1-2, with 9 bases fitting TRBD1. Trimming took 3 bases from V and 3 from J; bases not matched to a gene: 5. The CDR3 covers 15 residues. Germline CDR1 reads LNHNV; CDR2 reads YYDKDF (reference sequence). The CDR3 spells CATSRTGGKDYGYTF. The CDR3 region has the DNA TGTGCCACCAGCAGGACAGGGGGGAAAGACTATGGCTACACCTTC.

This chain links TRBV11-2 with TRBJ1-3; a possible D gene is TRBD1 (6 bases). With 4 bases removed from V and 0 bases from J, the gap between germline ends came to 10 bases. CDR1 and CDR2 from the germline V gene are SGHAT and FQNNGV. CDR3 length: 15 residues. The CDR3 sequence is CASSSLQGSGNTIYF. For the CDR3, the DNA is TGTGCCAGCAGCTCGCTACAGGGCTCTGGAAACACCATATATTTT.

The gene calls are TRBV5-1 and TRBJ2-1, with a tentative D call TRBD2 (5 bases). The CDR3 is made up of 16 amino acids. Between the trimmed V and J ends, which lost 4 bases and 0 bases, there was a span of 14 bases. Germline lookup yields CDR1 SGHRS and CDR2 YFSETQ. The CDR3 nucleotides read TGCGCCAGCAGCCCCGACTGGAGGAGCTCCTACAATGAGCAGTTCTTC. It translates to CASSPDWRSSYNEQFF.

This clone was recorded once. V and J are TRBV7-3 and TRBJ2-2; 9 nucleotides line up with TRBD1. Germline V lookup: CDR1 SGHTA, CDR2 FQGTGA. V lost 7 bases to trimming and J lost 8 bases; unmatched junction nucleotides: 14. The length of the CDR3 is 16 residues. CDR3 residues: CASNSRGQGSLGELFF. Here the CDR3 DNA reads TGTGCCAGCAACTCGAGGGGACAGGGCAGTCTTGGGGAGCTGTTTTTT. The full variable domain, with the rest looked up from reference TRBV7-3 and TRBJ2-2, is GAGVSQTPSNKVTEKGKYVELRCDPISGHTALYWYRQSLGQGPEFLIYFQGTGAADDSGLPNDRFFAVRPEGSVSTLKIQRTERGDSAVYLCASNSRGQGSLGELFFGEGSRLTVL.

CDR3 amino acids: CASSLVSLAGGPYGDTQYF. CDR3 sequence (DNA): TGTGCCAGCAGCTTAGTTAGTCTAGCGGGAGGGCCATATGGAGATACGCAGTATTTT. The J gene is TRBJ2-3, the V gene TRBV11-2; 12 positions agree with TRBD2. With 1 base clipped from V and 5 bases from J, the junction kept 13 bases outside the gene matches. The germline gives CDR1 SGHAT, CDR2 FQNNGV. CDR3 size: 19 residues.

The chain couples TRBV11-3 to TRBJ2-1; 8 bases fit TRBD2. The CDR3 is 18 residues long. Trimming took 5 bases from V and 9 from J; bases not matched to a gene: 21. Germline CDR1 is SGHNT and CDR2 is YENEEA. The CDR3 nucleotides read TGTGCCAGCAGCCCATCTTGGGGGTTTCCGGGAGGGCGGGCTGAGCAGTTCTTC. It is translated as CASSPSWGFPGGRAEQFF.

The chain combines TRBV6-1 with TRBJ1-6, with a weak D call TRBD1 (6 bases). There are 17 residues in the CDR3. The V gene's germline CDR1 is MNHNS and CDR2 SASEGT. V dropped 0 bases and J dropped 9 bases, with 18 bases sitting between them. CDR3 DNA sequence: TGTGCCAGCAGTGAAGCGTCCTCCGACAGGAAGAGTTCACCCCTCCACTTT. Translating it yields CASSEASSDRKSSPLHF.

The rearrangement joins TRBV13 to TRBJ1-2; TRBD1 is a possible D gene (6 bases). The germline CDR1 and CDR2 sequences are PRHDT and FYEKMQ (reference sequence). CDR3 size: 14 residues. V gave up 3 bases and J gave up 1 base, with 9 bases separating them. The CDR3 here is CASSFWTDNYGYTF. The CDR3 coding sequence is TGTGCCAGCAGCTTTTGGACAGATAACTATGGCTACACCTTC.

In nucleotides, the CDR3 is TGTGCCAGCAGTGAAAACCCCCGCGGGGGGGCGATAATTAACTATGGCTACACCTTC. Protein sequence: CASSENPRGGAIINYGYTF. This chain joins TRBV6-1 and TRBJ1-2; possibly TRBD1 for D (6 bases). Trimming took 2 bases from V and 1 from J, leaving 23 bases between them. The V gene's germline CDR1 is MNHNS and CDR2 SASEGT. The CDR3 loop spans 19 amino acids.

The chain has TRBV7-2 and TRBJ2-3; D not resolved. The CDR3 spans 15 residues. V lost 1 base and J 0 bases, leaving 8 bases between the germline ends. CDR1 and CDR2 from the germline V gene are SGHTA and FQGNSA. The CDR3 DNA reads TGTGCCAGCAGCTTAGAAACAGCTAGCACAGATACGCAGTATTTT. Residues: CASSLETASTDTQYF.

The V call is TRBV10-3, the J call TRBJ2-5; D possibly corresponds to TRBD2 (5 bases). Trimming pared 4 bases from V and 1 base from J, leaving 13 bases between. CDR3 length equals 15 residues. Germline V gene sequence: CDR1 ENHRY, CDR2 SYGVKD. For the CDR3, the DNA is TGTGCCATCAGTGGGGTTAGCGCCAGCCAAGAGACCCAGTACTTC. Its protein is CAISGVSASQETQYF.

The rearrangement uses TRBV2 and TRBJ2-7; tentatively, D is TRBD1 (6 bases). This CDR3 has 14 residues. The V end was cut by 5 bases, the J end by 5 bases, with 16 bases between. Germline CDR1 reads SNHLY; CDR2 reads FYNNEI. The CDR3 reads CASSQWWGQDEQYF. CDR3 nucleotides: TGTGCCAGCAGTCAATGGTGGGGGCAGGACGAGCAGTACTTC.

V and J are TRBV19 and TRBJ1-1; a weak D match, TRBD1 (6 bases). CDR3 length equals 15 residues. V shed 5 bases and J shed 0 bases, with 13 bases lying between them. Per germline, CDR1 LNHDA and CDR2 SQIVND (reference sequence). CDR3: CASSDGQKMNTEAFF. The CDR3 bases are TGTGCCAGTAGTGACGGACAGAAGATGAACACTGAAGCTTTCTTT.

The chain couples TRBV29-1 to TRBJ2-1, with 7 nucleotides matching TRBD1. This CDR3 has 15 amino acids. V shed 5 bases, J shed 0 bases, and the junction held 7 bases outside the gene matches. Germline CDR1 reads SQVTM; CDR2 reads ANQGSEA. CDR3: CSVRGGPSSYNEQFF. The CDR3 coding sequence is TGCAGCGTTAGAGGGGGCCCGAGCTCCTACAATGAGCAGTTCTTC.

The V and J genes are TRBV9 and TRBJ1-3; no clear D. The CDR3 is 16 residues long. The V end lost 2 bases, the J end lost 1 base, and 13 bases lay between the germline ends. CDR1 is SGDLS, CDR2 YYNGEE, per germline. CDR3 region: CASSVEPARSGNTIYF. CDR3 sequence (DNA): TGTGCCAGCAGCGTTGAGCCAGCGCGTTCTGGAAACACCATATATTTT.